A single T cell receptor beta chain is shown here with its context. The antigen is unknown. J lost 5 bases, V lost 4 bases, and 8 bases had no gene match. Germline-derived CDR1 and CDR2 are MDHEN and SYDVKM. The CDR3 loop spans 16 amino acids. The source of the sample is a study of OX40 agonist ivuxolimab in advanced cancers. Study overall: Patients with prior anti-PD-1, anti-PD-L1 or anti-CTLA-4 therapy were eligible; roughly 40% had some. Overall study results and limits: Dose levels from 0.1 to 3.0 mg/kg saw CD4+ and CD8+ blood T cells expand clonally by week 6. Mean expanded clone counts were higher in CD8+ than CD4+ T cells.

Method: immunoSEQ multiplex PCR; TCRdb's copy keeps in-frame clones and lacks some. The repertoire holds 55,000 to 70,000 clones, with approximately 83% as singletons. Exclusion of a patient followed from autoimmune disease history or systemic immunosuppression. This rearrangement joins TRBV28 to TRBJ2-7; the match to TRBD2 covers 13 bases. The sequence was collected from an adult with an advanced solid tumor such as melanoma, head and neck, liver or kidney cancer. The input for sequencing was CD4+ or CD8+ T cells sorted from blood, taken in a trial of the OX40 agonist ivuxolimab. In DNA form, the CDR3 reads TGTGCCAGCAGTTCTGCCGGGACTAGCGGGAACCACGAGCAGTACTTC. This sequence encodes CASSSAGTSGNHEQYF.